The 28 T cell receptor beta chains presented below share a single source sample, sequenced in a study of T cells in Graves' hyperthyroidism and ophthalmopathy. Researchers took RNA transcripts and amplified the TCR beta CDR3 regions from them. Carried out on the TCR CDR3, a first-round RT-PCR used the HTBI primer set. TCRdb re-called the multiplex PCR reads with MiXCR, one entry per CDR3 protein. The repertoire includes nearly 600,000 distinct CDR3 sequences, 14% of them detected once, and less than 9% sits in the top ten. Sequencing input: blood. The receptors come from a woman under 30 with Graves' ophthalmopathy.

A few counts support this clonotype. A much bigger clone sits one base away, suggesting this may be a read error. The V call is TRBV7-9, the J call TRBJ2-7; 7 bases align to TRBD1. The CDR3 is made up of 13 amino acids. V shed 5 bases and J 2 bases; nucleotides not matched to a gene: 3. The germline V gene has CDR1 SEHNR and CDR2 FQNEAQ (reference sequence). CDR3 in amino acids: CASSQGQPYEQYF. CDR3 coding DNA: TGTGCCAGCAGCCAGGGACAGCCCTACGAGCAGTACTTC.

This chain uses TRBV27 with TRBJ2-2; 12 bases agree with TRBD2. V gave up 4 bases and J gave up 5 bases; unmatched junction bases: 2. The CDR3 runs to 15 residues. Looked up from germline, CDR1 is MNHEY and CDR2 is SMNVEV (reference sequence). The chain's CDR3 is CASSYTSGGTGELFF. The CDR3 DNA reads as TGTGCCAGCAGTTATACTAGCGGGGGGACCGGGGAGCTGTTTTTT.

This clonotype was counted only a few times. The CDR3 region is CSARTGGGHEQYF. The DNA for the CDR3 is TGCAGTGCCCGGACAGGAGGGGGTCACGAGCAGTACTTC. The chain is built from TRBV20-1 and TRBJ2-7, with a possible D match to TRBD1 (7 bases). This CDR3 spans 13 amino acids. Germline V CDR1 and CDR2: DFQATT, SNEGSKA (reference sequence). Between the trimmed V and J ends, which lost 6 bases and 5 bases, there was a span of 17 bases.

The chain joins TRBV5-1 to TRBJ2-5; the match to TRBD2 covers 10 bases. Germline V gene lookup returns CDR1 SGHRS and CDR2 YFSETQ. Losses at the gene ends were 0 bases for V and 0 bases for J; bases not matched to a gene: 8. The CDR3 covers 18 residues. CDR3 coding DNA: TGCGCCAGCAGCTTGGGCAGAGCGGGAGGGCCATACCAAGAGACCCAGTACTTC. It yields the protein CASSLGRAGGPYQETQYF.

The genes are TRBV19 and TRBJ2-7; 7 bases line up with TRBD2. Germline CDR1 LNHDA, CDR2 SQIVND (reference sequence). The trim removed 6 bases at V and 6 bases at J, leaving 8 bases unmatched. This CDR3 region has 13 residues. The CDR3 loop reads CASRKRLAAEQYF. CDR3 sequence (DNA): TGTGCCAGTAGAAAACGGCTAGCGGCCGAGCAGTACTTC.

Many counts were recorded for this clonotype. In DNA, the CDR3 is TGTGCCAGCAGCCAAGGACGGGGGGCAGGGAATCAGCCCCAGCATTTT. This codes for CASSQGRGAGNQPQHF. The V and J genes are TRBV7-8 and TRBJ1-5; D might be TRBD1 (6 bases). Trimming pared 5 bases from V and 4 bases from J, leaving 18 bases between. Germline-derived CDR1 and CDR2 are SGHVS and FQNEAQ. The CDR3 extends over 16 amino acids.

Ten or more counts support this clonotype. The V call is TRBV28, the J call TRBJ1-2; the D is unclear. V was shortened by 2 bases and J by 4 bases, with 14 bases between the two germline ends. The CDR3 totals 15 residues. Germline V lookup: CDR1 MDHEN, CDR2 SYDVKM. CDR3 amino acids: CASSLIIGGLYGYTF. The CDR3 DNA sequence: TGTGCCAGCAGTTTAATTATAGGAGGCCTCTATGGCTACACCTTC.

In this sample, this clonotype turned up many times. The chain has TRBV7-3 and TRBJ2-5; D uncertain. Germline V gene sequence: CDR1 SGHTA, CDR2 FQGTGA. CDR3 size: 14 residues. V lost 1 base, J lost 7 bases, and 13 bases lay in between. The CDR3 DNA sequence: TGTGCCAGCAGCTTAATTGGCCCCGATGGGACCCAGTACTTC. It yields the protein CASSLIGPDGTQYF.

CDR3: CARGGVGSYEQYF. DNA for the CDR3: TGTGCTCGGGGGGGAGTCGGCTCCTACGAGCAGTACTTC. The V gene is TRBV2, the J gene TRBJ2-7; 8 bases agree with TRBD2. Germline V gene sequence: CDR1 SNHLY, CDR2 FYNNEI. The CDR3 loop spans 13 amino acids.

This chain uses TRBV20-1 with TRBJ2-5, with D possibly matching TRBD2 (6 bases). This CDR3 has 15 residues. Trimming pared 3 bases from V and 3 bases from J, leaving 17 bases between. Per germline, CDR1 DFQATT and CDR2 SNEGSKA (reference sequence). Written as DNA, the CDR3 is TGCAGTGCTAGCTGGGGACTGCGCCGAGAAGAGACCCAGTACTTC. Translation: CSASWGLRREETQYF.

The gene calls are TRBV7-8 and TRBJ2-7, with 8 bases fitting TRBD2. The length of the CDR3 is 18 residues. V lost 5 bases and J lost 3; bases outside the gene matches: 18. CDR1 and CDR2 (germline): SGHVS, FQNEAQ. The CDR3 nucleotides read TGTGCCAGCAGCCCCCCAGGTGGCGCGGCGGGAGGACTCTACGAGCAGTACTTC. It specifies CASSPPGGAAGGLYEQYF. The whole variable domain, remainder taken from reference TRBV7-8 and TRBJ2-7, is GAGVSQSPRYKVAKRGQDVALRCDPISGHVSLFWYQQALGQGPEFLTYFQNEAQLDKSGLPSDRFFAERPEGSVSTLKIQRTQQEDSAVYLCASSPPGGAAGGLYEQYFGPGTRLTVT.

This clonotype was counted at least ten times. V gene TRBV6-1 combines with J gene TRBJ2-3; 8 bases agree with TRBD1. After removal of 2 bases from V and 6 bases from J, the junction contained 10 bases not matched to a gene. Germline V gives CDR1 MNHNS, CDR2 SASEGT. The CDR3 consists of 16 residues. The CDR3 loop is CASSEPAGGLPDTQYF. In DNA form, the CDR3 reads TGTGCCAGCAGTGAACCGGCAGGGGGCCTCCCCGATACGCAGTATTTT.

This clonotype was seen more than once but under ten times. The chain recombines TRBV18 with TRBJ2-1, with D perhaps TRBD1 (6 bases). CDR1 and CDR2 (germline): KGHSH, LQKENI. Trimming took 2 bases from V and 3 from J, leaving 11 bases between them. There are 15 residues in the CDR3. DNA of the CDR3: TGTGCCAGCTCACCAGGGCAGGGGATCTACAATGAGCAGTTCTTC. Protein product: CASSPGQGIYNEQFF.

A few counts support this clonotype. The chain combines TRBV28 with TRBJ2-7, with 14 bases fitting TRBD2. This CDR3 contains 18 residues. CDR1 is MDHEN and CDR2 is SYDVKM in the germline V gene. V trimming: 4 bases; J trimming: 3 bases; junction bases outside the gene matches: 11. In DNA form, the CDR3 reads TGTGCCAGCAGTTCACCCTCCGGGACTAGCGGGGGCCACTACGAGCAGTACTTC. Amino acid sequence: CASSSPSGTSGGHYEQYF.

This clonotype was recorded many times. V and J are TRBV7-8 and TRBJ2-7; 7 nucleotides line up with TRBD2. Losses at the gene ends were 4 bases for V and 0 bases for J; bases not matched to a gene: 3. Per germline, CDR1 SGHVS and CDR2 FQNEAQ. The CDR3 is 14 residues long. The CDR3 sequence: CASSSREVSYEQYF. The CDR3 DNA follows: TGTGCCAGCAGCTCACGGGAGGTCTCCTACGAGCAGTACTTC.

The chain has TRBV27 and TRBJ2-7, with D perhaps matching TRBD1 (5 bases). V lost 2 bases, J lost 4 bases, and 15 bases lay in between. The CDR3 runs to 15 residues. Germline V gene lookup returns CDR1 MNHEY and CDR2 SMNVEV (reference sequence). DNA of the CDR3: TGTGCCAGCAGTTTACTAGGGGTGGGGCCATACGAGCAGTACTTC. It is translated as CASSLLGVGPYEQYF.

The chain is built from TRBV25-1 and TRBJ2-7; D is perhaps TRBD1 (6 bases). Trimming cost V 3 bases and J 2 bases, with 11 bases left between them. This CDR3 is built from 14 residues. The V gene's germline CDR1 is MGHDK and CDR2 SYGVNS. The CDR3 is CASSEDSDAYEQYF. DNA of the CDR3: TGTGCCAGCAGTGAGGACAGCGACGCCTACGAGCAGTACTTC.

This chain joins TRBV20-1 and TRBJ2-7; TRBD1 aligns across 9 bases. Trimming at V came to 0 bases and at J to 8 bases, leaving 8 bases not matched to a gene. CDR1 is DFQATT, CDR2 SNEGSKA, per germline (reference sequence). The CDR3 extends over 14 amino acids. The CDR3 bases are TGCAGTGCTAGAGATCCGGACAGGGGAAACAAGCAGTACTTC. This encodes CSARDPDRGNKQYF.

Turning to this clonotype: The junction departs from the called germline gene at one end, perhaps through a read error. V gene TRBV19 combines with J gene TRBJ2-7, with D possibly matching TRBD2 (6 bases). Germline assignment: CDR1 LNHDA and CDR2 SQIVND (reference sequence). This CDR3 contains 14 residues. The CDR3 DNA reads TGTGCCAGTAGCCCGGGACTTCCCTCCCACGAGCAGTACTTC. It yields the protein CASSPGLPSHEQYF.

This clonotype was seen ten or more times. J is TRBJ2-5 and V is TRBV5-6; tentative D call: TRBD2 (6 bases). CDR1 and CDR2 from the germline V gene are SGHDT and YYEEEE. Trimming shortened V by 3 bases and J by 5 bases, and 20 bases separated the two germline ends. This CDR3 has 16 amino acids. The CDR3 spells CASSSTGTSAVETQYF. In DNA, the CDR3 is TGTGCCAGCAGCTCAACCGGGACTTCCGCCGTGGAGACCCAGTACTTC.

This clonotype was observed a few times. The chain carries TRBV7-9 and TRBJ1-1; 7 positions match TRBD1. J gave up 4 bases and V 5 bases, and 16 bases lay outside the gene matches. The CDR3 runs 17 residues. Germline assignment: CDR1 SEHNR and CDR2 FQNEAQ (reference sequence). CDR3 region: CASSHKTGPTSGTEAFF. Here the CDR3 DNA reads TGTGCCAGCAGCCACAAGACAGGGCCCACTTCGGGCACTGAAGCTTTCTTT.

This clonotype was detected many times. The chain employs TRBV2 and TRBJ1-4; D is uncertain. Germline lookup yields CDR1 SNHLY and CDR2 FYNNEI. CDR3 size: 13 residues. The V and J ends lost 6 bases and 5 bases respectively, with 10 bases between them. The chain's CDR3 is CASRDPRNEKLFF. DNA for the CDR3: TGTGCCAGCAGGGATCCCAGGAATGAAAAACTGTTTTTT.

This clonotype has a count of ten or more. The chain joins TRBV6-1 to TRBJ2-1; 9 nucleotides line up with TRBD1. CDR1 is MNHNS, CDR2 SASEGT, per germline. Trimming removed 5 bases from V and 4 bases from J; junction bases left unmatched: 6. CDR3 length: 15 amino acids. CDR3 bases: TGTGCCAGCAGTCGCGACAGGGGGGGTTACAATGAGCAGTTCTTC. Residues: CASSRDRGGYNEQFF.

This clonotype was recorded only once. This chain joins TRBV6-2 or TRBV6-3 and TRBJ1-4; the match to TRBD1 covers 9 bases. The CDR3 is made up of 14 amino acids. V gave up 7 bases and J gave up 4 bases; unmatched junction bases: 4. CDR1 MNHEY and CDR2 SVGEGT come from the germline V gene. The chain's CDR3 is CASILDRGNEKLFF. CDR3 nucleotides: TGTGCCAGCATCCTGGACAGGGGTAATGAAAAACTGTTTTTT.

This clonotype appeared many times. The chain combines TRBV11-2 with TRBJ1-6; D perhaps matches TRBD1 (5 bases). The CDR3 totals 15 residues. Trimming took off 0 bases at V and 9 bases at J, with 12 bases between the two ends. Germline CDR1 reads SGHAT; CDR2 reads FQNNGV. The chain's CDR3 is CASSLDTYGGSPLHF. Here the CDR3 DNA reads TGTGCCAGCAGCTTAGATACGTACGGGGGTTCACCCCTCCACTTT.

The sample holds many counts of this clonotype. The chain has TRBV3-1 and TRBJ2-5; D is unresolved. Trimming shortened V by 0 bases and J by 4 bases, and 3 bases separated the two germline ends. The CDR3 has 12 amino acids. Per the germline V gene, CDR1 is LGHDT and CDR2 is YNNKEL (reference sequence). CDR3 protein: CASSQERETQYF. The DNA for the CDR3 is TGTGCCAGCAGCCAAGAAAGAGAGACCCAGTACTTC.

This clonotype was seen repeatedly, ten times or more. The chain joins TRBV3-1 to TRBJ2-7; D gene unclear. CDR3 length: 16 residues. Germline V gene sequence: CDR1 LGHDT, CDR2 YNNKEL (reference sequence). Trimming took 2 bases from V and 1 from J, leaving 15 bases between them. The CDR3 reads CASSQRAHDVSYEQYF. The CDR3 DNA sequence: TGTGCCAGCAGCCAAAGGGCACACGACGTTTCCTACGAGCAGTACTTC.

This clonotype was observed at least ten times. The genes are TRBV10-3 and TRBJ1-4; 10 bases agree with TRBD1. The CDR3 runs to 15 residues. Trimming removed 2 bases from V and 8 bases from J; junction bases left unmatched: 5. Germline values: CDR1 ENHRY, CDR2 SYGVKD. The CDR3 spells CAISEPDRGKEKLFF. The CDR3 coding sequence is TGTGCCATCAGTGAGCCGGACAGGGGGAAGGAAAAACTGTTTTTT.